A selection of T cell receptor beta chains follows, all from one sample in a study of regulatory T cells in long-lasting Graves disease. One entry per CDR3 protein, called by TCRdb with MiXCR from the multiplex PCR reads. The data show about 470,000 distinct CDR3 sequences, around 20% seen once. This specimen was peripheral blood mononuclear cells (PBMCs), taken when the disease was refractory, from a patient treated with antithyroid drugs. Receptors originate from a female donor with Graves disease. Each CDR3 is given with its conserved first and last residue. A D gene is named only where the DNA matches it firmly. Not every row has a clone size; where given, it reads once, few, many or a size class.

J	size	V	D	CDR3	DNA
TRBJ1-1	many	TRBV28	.	CASSLDRSTEAFF	TGTGCCAGCAGTTTAGACAGATCCACTGAAGCTTTCTTT
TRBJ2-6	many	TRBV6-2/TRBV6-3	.	CASSYPGQTSGANVLTF	TGTGCCAGCAGTTACCCAGGACAGACATCTGGGGCCAACGTCCTGACTTTC
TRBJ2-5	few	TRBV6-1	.	CASSVKGRETQYF	TGTGCCAGCAGTGTTAAGGGGCGTGAGACCCAGTACTTC
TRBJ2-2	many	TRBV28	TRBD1	CASSLGQGPGELFF	TGTGCCAGCAGTTTGGGACAGGGTCCCGGGGAGCTGTTTTTT
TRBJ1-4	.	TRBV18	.	CASSPRIQKDNEKLFF	TGTGCCAGCTCACCACGGATCCAGAAAGATAATGAAAAACTGTTTTTT
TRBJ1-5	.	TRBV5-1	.	CASSLLPNQPQHF	TGCGCCAGCAGCTTGCTACCAAATCAGCCCCAGCATTTT
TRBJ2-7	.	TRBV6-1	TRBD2	CASSGRLAGGIAYEQYF	TGTGCCAGCAGTGGGAGACTAGCGGGAGGGATCGCCTACGAGCAGTACTTC
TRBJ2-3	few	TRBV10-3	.	CAITPATDGTQYF	TGTGCCATCACCCCCGCCACCGACGGTACGCAGTATTTT
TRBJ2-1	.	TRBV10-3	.	CAISESYAGEQFF	TGTGCCATCAGTGAGTCGTATGCGGGGGAGCAGTTCTTC
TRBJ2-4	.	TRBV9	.	CASSGQGGGKNIQYF	TGTGCCAGCAGCGGACAGGGAGGGGGAAAAAACATTCAGTACTTC
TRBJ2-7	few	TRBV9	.	CASSASGLAHEQYF	TGTGCCAGCAGCGCCTCCGGGCTTGCACACGAGCAGTACTTC
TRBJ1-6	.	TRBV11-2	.	CASSFKGRTYNSPLHF	TGTGCCAGCAGCTTCAAGGGAAGGACCTATAATTCACCCCTCCACTTT
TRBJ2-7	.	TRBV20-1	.	CSARIGSSSSEQYF	TGCAGTGCTAGAATAGGGTCTAGCTCCTCCGAGCAGTACTTC
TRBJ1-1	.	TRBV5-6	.	CASSLAGWAEAFF	TGTGCCAGCAGCTTGGCCGGTTGGGCTGAAGCTTTCTTT
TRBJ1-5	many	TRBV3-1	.	CASSQGGPAWPQHF	TGTGCCAGCAGCCAGGGAGGTCCCGCTTGGCCCCAGCATTTT
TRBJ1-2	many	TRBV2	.	CASRQDRSPTNYGYTF	TGTGCCAGCAGGCAGGATCGCAGCCCAACAAATTATGGCTACACCTTC
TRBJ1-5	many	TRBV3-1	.	CASSQDPLSNQPQHF	TGTGCCAGCAGCCAAGATCCATTGTCCAATCAGCCCCAGCATTTT
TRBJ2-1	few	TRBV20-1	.	CSASQVSPNNEQFF	TGCAGTGCTAGTCAGGTCAGCCCTAACAATGAGCAGTTCTTC
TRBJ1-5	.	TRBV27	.	CASKDEDQPQHF	TGTGCCAGCAAGGACGAGGATCAGCCCCAGCATTTT
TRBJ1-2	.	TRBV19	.	CASSPRGVGDYGYTF	TGTGCCAGTAGTCCAAGAGGTGTTGGGGACTATGGCTACACCTTC
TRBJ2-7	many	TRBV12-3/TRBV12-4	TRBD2	CASSPRTSGPYEQYF	TGTGCCAGCAGTCCGAGGACTAGCGGACCCTACGAGCAGTACTTC
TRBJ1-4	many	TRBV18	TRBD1	CASSQTRAGQGDEKLFF	TGTGCCAGCTCTCAAACCCGGGCTGGACAGGGAGATGAAAAACTGTTTTTT
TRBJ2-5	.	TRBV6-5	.	CASSLPQMQETQYF	TGTGCCAGCAGTTTGCCACAGATGCAAGAGACCCAGTACTTC
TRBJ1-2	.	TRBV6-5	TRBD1	CASSYSGTGVSYGYTF	TGTGCCAGCAGTTACTCCGGGACAGGGGTTTCCTATGGCTACACCTTC
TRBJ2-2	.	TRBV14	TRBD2	CATARLAGVTGELFF	TGTGCCACCGCCCGACTAGCGGGAGTTACCGGGGAGCTGTTTTTT
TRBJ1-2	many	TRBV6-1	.	CASTLGYSSNYGYTF	TGTGCCAGCACTCTCGGGTATTCTTCTAACTATGGCTACACCTTC
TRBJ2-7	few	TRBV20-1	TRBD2	CSALDPMREAEQYF	TGCAGTGCTTTAGACCCTATGCGGGAGGCGGAGCAGTACTTC
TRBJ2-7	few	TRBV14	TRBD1	CASSPKSGDRISSYEQYF	TGTGCCAGCAGCCCAAAGTCTGGGGACAGAATAAGCTCCTACGAGCAGTACTTC
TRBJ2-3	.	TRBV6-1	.	CASSQNIRGTDTQYF	TGTGCCAGCAGCCAAAACATCCGGGGCACAGATACGCAGTATTTT
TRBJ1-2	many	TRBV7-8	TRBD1	CASSLIGQGDYGYTF	TGTGCCAGCAGCCTAATCGGACAGGGTGACTATGGCTACACCTTC
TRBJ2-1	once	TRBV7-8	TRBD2	CASILGDYSYNEQFF	TGTGCCAGCATCTTGGGGGACTACTCCTACAATGAGCAGTTCTTC
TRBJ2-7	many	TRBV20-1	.	CSARSQANTYEQYF	TGCAGTGCTAGATCTCAGGCAAACACCTACGAGCAGTACTTC
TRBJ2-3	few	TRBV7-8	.	CASSYGSQGSTDTQYF	TGTGCCAGCAGCTACGGGTCCCAAGGGAGCACAGATACGCAGTATTTT
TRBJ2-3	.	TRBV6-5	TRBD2	CATKRLAGETDTQYF	TGTGCCACCAAGAGACTAGCGGGAGAGACAGATACGCAGTATTTT
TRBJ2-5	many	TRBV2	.	CASTLTQGRRETQYF	TGTGCCAGCACCTTGACACAGGGACGGCGGGAGACCCAGTACTTC
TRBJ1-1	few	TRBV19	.	CASSTLREGAEAFF	TGTGCCAGTAGTACCCTAAGGGAAGGGGCTGAAGCTTTCTTT
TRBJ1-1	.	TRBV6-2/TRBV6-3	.	CASSYSGQGAEAFF	TGTGCCAGCAGTTACTCGGGGCAGGGCGCTGAAGCTTTCTTT
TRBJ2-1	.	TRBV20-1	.	CSARIWSSYNEQFF	TGCAGTGCTAGAATCTGGAGCTCCTACAATGAGCAGTTCTTC
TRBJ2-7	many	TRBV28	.	CASCVGGYEQYF	TGTGCCAGCTGCGTAGGGGGCTACGAGCAGTACTTC
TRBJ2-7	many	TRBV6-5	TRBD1	CASSYSPQTGTNLYEQYF	TGTGCCAGCAGTTACTCCCCACAGACAGGGACAAATCTATACGAGCAGTACTTC
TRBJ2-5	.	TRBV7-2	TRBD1	CASSLGPDRVETQYF	TGTGCCAGCAGCTTAGGGCCTGACAGGGTTGAGACCCAGTACTTC
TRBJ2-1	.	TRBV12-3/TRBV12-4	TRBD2	CASSLGSRAGGYNEQFF	TGTGCCAGCAGTTTAGGTAGCAGGGCCGGGGGGTACAATGAGCAGTTCTTC
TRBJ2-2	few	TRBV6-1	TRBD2	CASSWGTSGSSTGELFF	TGTGCCAGCTCTTGGGGGACTAGCGGGAGTTCTACCGGGGAGCTGTTTTTT
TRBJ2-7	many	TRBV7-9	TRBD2	CASSPGGGSSYEQYF	TGTGCCAGCAGCCCCGGAGGCGGGAGCTCCTACGAGCAGTACTTC
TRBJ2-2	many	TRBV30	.	CALDGGWGTGELFF	TGTGCCCTGGACGGAGGGTGGGGGACCGGGGAGCTGTTTTTT
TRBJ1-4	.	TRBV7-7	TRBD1	CASRRDRGNEKLFF	TGTGCTAGCAGAAGGGACAGGGGGAATGAAAAACTGTTTTTT
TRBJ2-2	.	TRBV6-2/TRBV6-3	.	CASSSEGSGELFF	TGTGCCAGCAGTTCGGAGGGGTCCGGGGAGCTGTTTTTT
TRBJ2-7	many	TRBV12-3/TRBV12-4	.	CASSPRPISEQYF	TGTGCCAGCAGTCCCCGACCAATTAGCGAGCAGTACTTC
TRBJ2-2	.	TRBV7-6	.	CASSPPQTGELFF	TGTGCCAGCAGCCCCCCTCAGACCGGGGAGCTGTTTTTT
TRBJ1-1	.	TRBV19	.	CASSIYLGTEAFF	TGTGCCAGTAGTATATATCTGGGGACTGAAGCTTTCTTT
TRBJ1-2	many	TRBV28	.	CASSLRGTLYGYTF	TGTGCCAGCAGTCTACGGGGGACACTCTATGGCTACACCTTC
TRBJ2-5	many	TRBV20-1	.	CSTVTGKETQYF	TGCAGTACAGTAACAGGGAAAGAGACCCAGTACTTC
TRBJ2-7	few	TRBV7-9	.	CASSTTGGEDSEQYF	TGTGCCAGCAGCACAACCGGAGGTGAAGATTCGGAGCAGTACTTC
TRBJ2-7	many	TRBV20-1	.	CSAIPRAVGLVEQYF	TGCAGTGCTATCCCCAGGGCTGTTGGTCTGGTCGAGCAGTACTTC